One sample yielded the 25 T cell receptor beta chains listed below, sequenced in a study of T cell responses to AZD1222 COVID-19 vaccine. Using immunoSEQ multiplex PCR, the repertoire was profiled, and TCRdb retains in-frame clones only, with some absent. Of fewer than 200,000 clones listed, roughly nine tenths are singletons. Sequenced here: peripheral blood, sampled on day 0 of AZD1222 vaccination. The receptor source for this set is an adult in good health.

V gene TRBV14 combines with J gene TRBJ2-3, with D possibly TRBD1 on 5 matching bases. Germline CDR1 and CDR2: SGHDN and FVKESK. V was shortened by 0 bases and J by 0 bases, with 10 bases between the two germline ends. CDR3 length: 16 amino acids. CDR3 sequence (DNA): TGTGCCAGCAGCCAAGAGGTACAGGTTAGCACAGATACGCAGTATTTT. Its protein product is CASSQEVQVSTDTQYF.

The chain is built from TRBV7-2 and TRBJ2-6; the D is unclear. V was clipped by 11 bases and J by 4 bases, with 18 bases between them. This CDR3 comprises 15 residues. Germline values: CDR1 SGHTA, CDR2 FQGNSA. The CDR3 region is CAVGKVGSGANVLTF. CDR3 in DNA: TGTGCCGTAGGAAAGGTGGGGTCCGGGGCCAACGTCCTGACTTTC. The full variable domain, completed using reference TRBV7-2 and TRBJ2-6, is GAGVSQSPSNKVTEKGKDVELRCDPISGHTALYWYRQSLGQGLEFLIYFQGNSAPDKSGLPSDRFSAERTGGSVSTLTIQRTQQEDSAVYLCAVGKVGSGANVLTFGAGSRLTVL.

This chain connects TRBV7-2 to TRBJ1-6; 9 bases are shared with TRBD1. The CDR3 is 15 residues long. After removal of 1 base from V and 9 bases from J, the junction contained 4 bases not matched to a gene. CDR1 is SGHTA, CDR2 FQGNSA, per germline. CDR3 coding DNA: TGTGCCAGCAGCTTAGGGCCGGACAGGGGTTCACCCCTCCACTTT. This translates into CASSLGPDRGSPLHF. Together with reference TRBV7-2 and TRBJ1-6, the CDR3 gives the full variable domain: GAGVSQSPSNKVTEKGKDVELRCDPISGHTALYWYRQSLGQGLEFLIYFQGNSAPDKSGLPSDRFSAERTGGSVSTLTIQRTQQEDSAVYLCASSLGPDRGSPLHFGNGTRLTVT.

V usage is TRBV10-3 and J usage is TRBJ1-4; D perhaps matches TRBD1 (5 bases). This CDR3 is built from 14 residues. Trimming stripped 4 bases from V and 8 bases from J, with 14 bases between. CDR1 and CDR2 from the germline V gene are ENHRY and SYGVKD. The CDR3 spells CAISGAGPGEKLFF. The CDR3 coding sequence is TGTGCCATCAGTGGGGCAGGGCCGGGCGAAAAACTGTTTTTT.

The V and J genes are TRBV3-1 (or the pseudogene TRBV3-2) and TRBJ1-4; TRBD1 is a possible D gene (5 bases). This CDR3 has 13 residues. CDR1 is LGHDT and CDR2 is YNNKEL in the germline V gene (reference sequence). Trimming pared 3 bases from V and 8 bases from J, leaving 10 bases between. CDR3 amino acids: CASSQGTQEKLFF. Written as DNA, the CDR3 is TGTGCCAGCAGCCAGGGGACCCAAGAAAAACTGTTTTTT.

This rearrangement joins TRBV5-1 to TRBJ2-3; D gene uncertain. Germline V gene data show CDR1 as SGHRS and CDR2 as YFSETQ. CDR3 length equals 17 residues. The germline V and J ends were trimmed by 0 bases and 0 bases, with 14 bases remaining between them. CDR3 loop: CASSLGRSQLSTDTQYF. The CDR3 coding sequence is TGCGCCAGCAGCTTGGGCCGGTCCCAACTTAGCACAGATACGCAGTATTTT.

The chain is built from TRBV9 and TRBJ1-4; 7 bases match TRBD1. The length of the CDR3 is 15 residues. V gave up 0 bases and J gave up 5 bases; unmatched junction bases: 4. CDR1 is SGDLS, CDR2 YYNGEE, per germline. The CDR3 sequence is CASSVEGAENEKLFF. The CDR3 DNA sequence: TGTGCCAGCAGCGTAGAGGGGGCAGAAAATGAAAAACTGTTTTTT.

The chain carries TRBV9 and TRBJ1-1, with TRBD1 matching over 7 bases. The CDR3 length is 16 residues. The trim removed 3 bases at V and 2 bases at J, leaving 10 bases unmatched. Germline V gene lookup returns CDR1 SGDLS and CDR2 YYNGEE. The CDR3 nucleotides are TGTGCCAGCAGCGAGGCGCCGGGACAGAAAAACACTGAAGCTTTCTTT. This sequence encodes CASSEAPGQKNTEAFF.

The V gene is TRBV11-2, the J gene TRBJ1-4; D is ambiguous. Germline CDR1 SGHAT, CDR2 FQNNGV. V lost 1 base, J lost 4 bases, and 10 bases lay in between. There are 15 residues in the CDR3. This CDR3 is CASSLGAGINEKLFF. Here the CDR3 DNA reads TGTGCCAGCAGCTTAGGGGCGGGGATTAATGAAAAACTGTTTTTT.

The chain joins TRBV24-1 to TRBJ2-5, with D possibly being TRBD2 (6 bases). Germline-derived CDR1 and CDR2 are KGHDR and SFDVKD. The CDR3 extends over 14 amino acids. V lost 6 bases to trimming and J lost 2 bases, with 12 bases between them. In nucleotides, the CDR3 is TGTGCCACCAGTTGGGGTGGGGGGCAAGAGACCCAGTACTTC. Its translation is CATSWGGGQETQYF.

The gene calls are TRBV3-1 (or the pseudogene TRBV3-2) and TRBJ1-2; 11 nucleotides agree with TRBD1. V was pared by 3 bases and J by 8 bases, with 11 bases of the junction left unmatched. In germline, CDR1 is LGHDT, CDR2 YNNKEL (reference sequence). The length of the CDR3 is 16 residues. CDR3 loop: CASSHGTGGSIGGYTF. Here the CDR3 DNA reads TGTGCCAGCAGCCATGGGACAGGGGGTTCAATAGGGGGCTACACCTTC.

The V gene is TRBV30, the J gene TRBJ2-5, with a tentative D call TRBD2 (6 bases). Germline V CDR1 and CDR2: GTSNPN, SVGIG (reference sequence). The CDR3 contains 14 residues. Deletions cut 3 bases from V and 5 bases from J, with 16 bases between. The CDR3 DNA follows: TGTGCCTGGAGGGGCAGGGAGGCGGGGGAGACCCAGTACTTC. It is translated as CAWRGREAGETQYF. The full variable domain, in which reference TRBV30 and TRBJ2-5 provide the parts outside the CDR3, is SQTIHQWPATLVQPVGSPLSLECTVEGTSNPNLYWYRQAAGRGLQLLFYSVGIGQISSEVPQNLSASRPQDRQFILSSKKLLLSDSGFYLCAWRGREAGETQYFGPGTRLLVL.

In this sample, this clone turned up once. This rearrangement joins TRBV24-1 to TRBJ2-5; TRBD1 might be the D (6 bases). The germline V gene has CDR1 KGHDR and CDR2 SFDVKD. V was cut by 4 bases and J by 2 bases, with 13 bases left in between. This CDR3 comprises 15 residues. The CDR3 sequence: CATSDHDRPQETQYF. CDR3 bases: TGTGCCACCAGTGACCACGACAGGCCTCAAGAGACCCAGTACTTC.

The gene calls are TRBV5-8 and TRBJ1-2; D is unclear. From germline, CDR1 is SGHTS and CDR2 YDEGEE. This CDR3 comprises 13 residues. Trimming removed 0 bases at V and 4 bases at J, with 7 bases between. CDR3 nucleotides: TGTGCCAGCAGCTTGGAGGCAGGCTATGGCTACACCTTC. Translation: CASSLEAGYGYTF.

The CDR3 here is CASSVSDQLSGNTIYF. CDR3 sequence (DNA): TGTGCCAGCAGCGTGTCAGACCAACTCTCTGGAAACACCATATATTTT. The V and J genes are TRBV9 and TRBJ1-3; D gene uncertain. Trimming took 2 bases from V and 0 from J, leaving 12 bases between them. CDR1 is SGDLS and CDR2 is YYNGEE in the germline V gene. The CDR3 consists of 16 residues. Full variable domain (rest looked up from reference TRBV9 and TRBJ1-3): DSGVTQTPKHLITATGQRVTLRCSPRSGDLSVYWYQQSLDQGLQFLIQYYNGEERAKGNILERFSAQQFPDLHSELNLSSLELGDSALYFCASSVSDQLSGNTIYFGEGSWLTVV.

The chain is built from TRBV5-8 and TRBJ1-2; D call uncertain. The CDR3 is 11 residues long. Germline V gene data show CDR1 as SGHTS and CDR2 as YDEGEE. The V end lost 4 bases, the J end lost 8 bases, and 9 bases lay between the germline ends. CDR3 loop: CASSRTRGYTF. CDR3 nucleotides: TGTGCCAGCAGCCGGACGAGGGGCTACACCTTC.

This sequence joins TRBV14 and TRBJ2-7; TRBD1 matches at 11 bases. The V and J ends lost 5 bases and 3 bases, in that order; junction bases with no gene match: 12. The CDR3 is made up of 17 amino acids. Germline V lookup: CDR1 SGHDN, CDR2 FVKESK. CDR3 amino acids: CASSLPGQGARSYEQYF. For the CDR3, the DNA is TGTGCCAGCAGCTTACCAGGACAGGGGGCTAGAAGCTACGAGCAGTACTTC.

The chain employs TRBV21-1 and TRBJ1-4. TRBV21-1 counts as a pseudogene. This CDR3 is built from 15 residues. DNA of the CDR3: TGTGCCAGCAGCAAAAGTGAGGGAGTTAATGAAAAACTGTTTTTT. Its translation is CASSKSEGVNEKLFF.

This chain connects TRBV28 to TRBJ1-6; possibly TRBD1 for D (5 bases). CDR1 and CDR2 from the germline V gene are MDHEN and SYDVKM. Trimming cost V 6 bases and J 6 bases, with 9 bases left between them. CDR3 size: 13 residues. The chain's CDR3 is CASRGDLNSPLHF. CDR3 DNA sequence: TGTGCCAGCAGGGGGGACCTTAATTCACCCCTCCACTTT.

J is TRBJ1-4 and V is TRBV6-5; the D gene is possibly TRBD1 (6 bases). The V gene's germline CDR1 is MNHEY and CDR2 SVGAGI. V was trimmed by 8 bases and J by 5 bases, leaving 15 bases between them. CDR3 length: 14 amino acids. CDR3 in amino acids: CASLGGRENEKLFF. CDR3 coding DNA: TGTGCCAGCCTCGGGGGCAGGGAGAATGAAAAACTGTTTTTT.

This chain joins TRBV30 and TRBJ1-5; no clear D gene. Trimming took 2 bases from V and 2 from J, leaving 7 bases between them. The CDR3 spans 13 residues. CDR1 and CDR2 from the germline V gene are GTSNPN and SVGIG (reference sequence). The CDR3 sequence: CAWSTRGNQPQHF. Here the CDR3 DNA reads TGTGCCTGGAGTACTCGAGGCAATCAGCCCCAGCATTTT.

The V gene is TRBV6-5, the J gene TRBJ2-4; 12 bases are shared with TRBD2. The length of the CDR3 is 15 residues. Germline-derived CDR1 and CDR2 are MNHEY and SVGAGI. J gave up 1 base and V 8 bases, and 3 bases lay outside the gene matches. CDR3 coding DNA: TGTGCCAGCTGGACTAGCGGGGATGCCAAAAACATTCAGTACTTC. Translated: CASWTSGDAKNIQYF.

The V gene is TRBV9, the J gene TRBJ1-1; D not certain. The CDR3 spans 13 residues. Trimming removed 3 bases at V and 4 bases at J, with 10 bases between. CDR1 and CDR2 from the germline V gene are SGDLS and YYNGEE. The CDR3 loop reads CASSAGLGTEAFF. The CDR3 bases are TGTGCCAGCAGCGCCGGCCTGGGCACTGAAGCTTTCTTT.

The rearrangement uses TRBV23-1 and TRBJ2-7, with no clear D. TRBV23-1 is designated an ORF whose function remains uncertain. The CDR3 runs 13 residues. Trimming took off 4 bases at V and 11 bases at J, with 18 bases between the two ends. CDR3 in amino acids: CASSPPLPAPKYF. The CDR3 DNA sequence: TGCGCCAGCAGTCCACCTCTCCCGGCTCCGAAGTACTTC.

This chain links TRBV7-9 with TRBJ1-1; D remains unclear. This CDR3 is built from 15 residues. CDR1 and CDR2 from the germline V gene are SEHNR and FQNEAQ (reference sequence). Trimming left V 7 bases short and J 2 bases short, with 17 bases between. CDR3 sequence reads: CASTHGVGGNTEAFF. The CDR3 DNA follows: TGTGCCAGCACCCACGGGGTTGGTGGAAACACTGAAGCTTTCTTT.